This T cell receptor (beta chain) was sequenced during a study of T-cell reconstitution after alpha-beta-depleted transplantation in children. Trimming pared 6 bases from V and 6 bases from J, leaving 24 bases between. There are 17 residues in the CDR3. Germline V gene sequence: CDR1 MNHNS, CDR2 SASEGT. Molecular barcoding with unique molecular identifiers was used for the TCRbeta library. MiXCR, applied by TCRdb to the PCR reads, yields one record per CDR3 protein. This sample has 500,000 to 600,000 distinct CDR3 sequences; 25% to 30% occur once, and the top ten carry approximately 39%. The starting material was PBMCs, obtained before TCRalphabeta/CD19-depleted stem cell transplant. The source is a boy less than two years old with Wiskott-Aldrich syndrome, due to receive a stem cell transplant. The chain links TRBV6-1 to TRBJ2-1; weak D call: TRBD2 (6 bases). In DNA form, the CDR3 reads TGTGCCAGCAGGGCCCGCCTCCGGGTGGTTAGCGGCAATGAGCAGTTCTTC. This encodes CASRARLRVVSGNEQFF.